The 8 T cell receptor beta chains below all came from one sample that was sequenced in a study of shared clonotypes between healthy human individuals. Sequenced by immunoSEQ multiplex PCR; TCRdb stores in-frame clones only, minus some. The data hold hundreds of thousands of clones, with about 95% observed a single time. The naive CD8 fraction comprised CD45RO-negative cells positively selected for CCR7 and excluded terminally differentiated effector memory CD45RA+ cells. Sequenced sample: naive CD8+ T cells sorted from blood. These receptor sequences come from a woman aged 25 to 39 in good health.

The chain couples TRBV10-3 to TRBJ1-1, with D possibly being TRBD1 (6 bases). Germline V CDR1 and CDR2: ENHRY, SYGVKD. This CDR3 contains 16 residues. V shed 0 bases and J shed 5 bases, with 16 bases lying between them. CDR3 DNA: TGTGCCATCAGTGAGTCATTCGAGGGGGATCGGACTGAAGCTTTCTTT. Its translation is CAISESFEGDRTEAFF.

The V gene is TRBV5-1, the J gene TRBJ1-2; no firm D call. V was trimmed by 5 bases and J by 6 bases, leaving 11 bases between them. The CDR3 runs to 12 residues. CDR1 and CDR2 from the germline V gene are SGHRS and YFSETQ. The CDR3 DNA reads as TGCGCCAGCAGGGGATACAACCATGGCTACACCTTC. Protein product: CASRGYNHGYTF.

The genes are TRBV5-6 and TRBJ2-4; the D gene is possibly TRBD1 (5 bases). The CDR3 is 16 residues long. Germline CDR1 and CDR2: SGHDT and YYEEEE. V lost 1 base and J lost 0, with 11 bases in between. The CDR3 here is CASSLYQGLAKNIQYF. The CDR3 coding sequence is TGTGCCAGCAGCTTGTATCAGGGTCTAGCCAAAAACATTCAGTACTTC.

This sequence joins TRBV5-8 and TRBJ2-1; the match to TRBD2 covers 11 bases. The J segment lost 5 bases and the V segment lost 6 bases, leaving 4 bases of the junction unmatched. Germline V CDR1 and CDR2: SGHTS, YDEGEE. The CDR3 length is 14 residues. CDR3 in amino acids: CASIGTSGNNEQFF. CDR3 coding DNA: TGTGCCAGCATCGGGACTAGCGGCAACAATGAGCAGTTCTTC. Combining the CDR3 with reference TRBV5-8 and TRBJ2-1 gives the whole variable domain EAGVTQSPTHLIKTRGQQATLRCSPISGHTSVYWYQQALGLGLQFLLWYDEGEERNRGNFPPRFSGRQFPNYSSELNVNALELEDSALYLCASIGTSGNNEQFFGPGTRLTVL.

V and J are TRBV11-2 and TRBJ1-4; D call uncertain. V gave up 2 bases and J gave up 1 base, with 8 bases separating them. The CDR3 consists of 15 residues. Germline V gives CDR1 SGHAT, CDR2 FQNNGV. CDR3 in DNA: TGTGCCAGCAGCTTAATGTTCCAAACTAATGAAAAACTGTTTTTT. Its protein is CASSLMFQTNEKLFF.

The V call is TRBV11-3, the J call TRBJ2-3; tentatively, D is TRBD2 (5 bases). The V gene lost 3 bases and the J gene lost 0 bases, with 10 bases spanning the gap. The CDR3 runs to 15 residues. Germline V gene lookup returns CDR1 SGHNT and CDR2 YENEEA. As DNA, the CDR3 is TGTGCCAGCAGCTTTGGGAGTCGGAGCACAGATACGCAGTATTTT. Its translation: CASSFGSRSTDTQYF.

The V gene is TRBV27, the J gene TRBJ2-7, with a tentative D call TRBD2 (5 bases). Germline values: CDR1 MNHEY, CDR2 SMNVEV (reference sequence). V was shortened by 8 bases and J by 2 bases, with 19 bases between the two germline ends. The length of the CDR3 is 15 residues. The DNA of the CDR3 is TGTGCCAGCGGAAGGGTCGGGGATTACACCTACGAGCAGTACTTC. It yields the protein CASGRVGDYTYEQYF.

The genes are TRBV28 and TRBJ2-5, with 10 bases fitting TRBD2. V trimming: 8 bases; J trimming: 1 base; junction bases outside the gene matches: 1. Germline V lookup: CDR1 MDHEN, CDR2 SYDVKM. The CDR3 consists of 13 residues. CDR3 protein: CASLAGVQETQYF. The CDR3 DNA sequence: TGTGCCAGCCTAGCGGGGGTCCAAGAGACCCAGTACTTC.